The 20 T cell receptor beta chains given below trace back to one sample, sequenced in a study of response to subunit inactivated influenza vaccine. TCRdb used MiXCR to reprocess the RT-PCR reads, holding one entry per CDR3 protein. The sample includes about 620,000 distinct CDR3 sequences, about an eighth of them seen just once. This sample comprised PBMCs from blood, obtained on the day of vaccination. These receptors were collected from a middle-aged man who received an inactivated influenza vaccine.

This clonotype appeared many times. This chain links TRBV12-3 or TRBV12-4 with TRBJ2-7; tentatively, D is TRBD1 or TRBD2 (5 bases each). V was cut by 3 bases and J by 6 bases, with 15 bases left in between. The CDR3 is made up of 14 amino acids. The CDR3: CASSFWGTRVEQYF. CDR3 in DNA: TGTGCCAGCAGTTTTTGGGGGACCCGGGTCGAGCAGTACTTC.

The rearrangement joins TRBV30 to TRBJ1-2; possible D gene TRBD1, 5 bases. Germline V lookup: CDR1 GTSNPN, CDR2 SVGIG (reference sequence). The CDR3 is 13 amino acids. The V gene lost 4 bases and the J gene lost 8 bases, with 17 bases spanning the gap. CDR3 coding DNA: TGTGCCTGGACCGACGGGACGCCAAAGGGCTACACCTTC. Translation: CAWTDGTPKGYTF.

The rearrangement joins TRBV15 to TRBJ2-3; perhaps TRBD1 as D (5 bases). Trimming took off 0 bases at V and 5 bases at J, with 15 bases between the two ends. The length of the CDR3 is 16 residues. Per the germline V gene, CDR1 is LNHNV and CDR2 is YYDKDF (reference sequence). The CDR3 loop is CATSRDGPLGQDTQYF. CDR3 coding DNA: TGTGCCACCAGCAGAGATGGACCCCTAGGACAAGATACGCAGTATTTT.

This clonotype was seen more than once but under ten times. This chain joins TRBV19 and TRBJ1-2, with D perhaps matching TRBD1 (5 bases). This CDR3 has 15 residues. Germline V CDR1 and CDR2: LNHDA, SQIVND (reference sequence). Deletions cut 3 bases from V and 4 bases from J, with 15 bases between. The CDR3 nucleotides read TGTGCCAGTAGTATTGCGGCGCAGGGCGGCTATGGCTACACCTTC. Translating it yields CASSIAAQGGYGYTF. The complete variable domain, with remaining parts taken from reference TRBV19 and TRBJ1-2, reads DGGITQSPKYLFRKEGQNVTLSCEQNLNHDAMYWYRQDPGQGLRLIYYSQIVNDFQKGDIAEGYSVSREKKESFPLTVTSAQKNPTAFYLCASSIAAQGGYGYTFGSGTRLTVV.

The chain is built from TRBV19 and TRBJ2-1, with D unclear. CDR3 length: 12 amino acids. Germline-derived CDR1 and CDR2 are LNHDA and SQIVND (reference sequence). V lost 8 bases and J lost 11, with 16 bases in between. CDR3 sequence: CASSRSGGKQFF. The CDR3 DNA follows: TGTGCCAGTTCGCGATCAGGTGGAAAGCAGTTCTTC.

This clonotype was counted at least ten times. The gene calls are TRBV2 and TRBJ2-1; D gene uncertain. This CDR3 has 16 amino acids. V dropped 0 bases and J dropped 2 bases, with 11 bases sitting between them. Germline V gene lookup returns CDR1 SNHLY and CDR2 FYNNEI. The CDR3 nucleotides read TGTGCCAGCAGTGAAGCTCGAACGCTACCCTACAATGAGCAGTTCTTC. This translates into CASSEARTLPYNEQFF.

This clonotype was found a few times. This sequence joins TRBV12-3 or TRBV12-4 and TRBJ2-2; tentatively, D is TRBD1 (5 bases). This CDR3 has 14 amino acids. Trimming left V 7 bases short and J 5 bases short, with 14 bases between. The CDR3 nucleotides read TGTGCCAGCACCCCCGCGGCAGGGACCGGGGAGCTGTTTTTT. Amino acids: CASTPAAGTGELFF.

This clonotype showed up just a few times. V is TRBV4-2 and J is TRBJ2-7, with 10 bases identical to TRBD2. J lost 3 bases, V lost 3 bases, and 11 bases had no gene match. Germline CDR1 is LGHNA and CDR2 is YNFKEQ. This CDR3 has 17 amino acids. As DNA, the CDR3 is TGTGCCAGCAGCCACCTCAGCGGGGCTAGCGGGGGCTACGAGCAGTACTTC. Encoded protein: CASSHLSGASGGYEQYF.

This clonotype was picked up many times. J is TRBJ2-1 and V is TRBV29-1; 7 nucleotides align to TRBD1. In germline, CDR1 is SQVTM, CDR2 ANQGSEA. This CDR3 contains 13 residues. The V gene end was trimmed by 6 bases and the J gene end by 9 bases; junction bases not matched to a gene: 11. The CDR3 here is CSVHRGPAGEQFF. The CDR3 DNA is TGCAGCGTACACAGGGGCCCCGCGGGTGAGCAGTTCTTC.

This chain links TRBV5-1 with TRBJ2-5; 10 nucleotides line up with TRBD2. This CDR3 has 16 amino acids. The V gene end was trimmed by 5 bases and the J gene end by 5 bases; junction bases not matched to a gene: 12. The germline CDR1 and CDR2 sequences are SGHRS and YFSETQ. The CDR3 loop is CASSPKLAGPGETQYF. The CDR3 nucleotides are TGCGCCAGCAGTCCAAAACTAGCGGGGCCGGGGGAGACCCAGTACTTC.

This clonotype has more than one count but fewer than ten. The chain carries TRBV5-1 and TRBJ1-2; D not certain. CDR1 and CDR2 (germline): SGHRS, YFSETQ. The CDR3 has 15 residues. Trimming left V 0 bases short and J 4 bases short, with 13 bases between. The CDR3 sequence is CASSLVAAGGYGYTF. For the CDR3, the DNA is TGCGCCAGCAGCTTGGTGGCAGCTGGAGGCTATGGCTACACCTTC.

Here the CDR3 DNA reads TGTGCCAGCAGACGAACAGGGGGGCCCGCTAATGAGCAGTTCTTC. It yields the protein CASRRTGGPANEQFF. The chain carries TRBV6-1 and TRBJ2-1; 8 bases are a match to TRBD1. The germline V gene has CDR1 MNHNS and CDR2 SASEGT. J gave up 7 bases and V 6 bases, and 11 bases lay outside the gene matches. CDR3 length equals 15 residues.

This clonotype was seen a few times. V gene TRBV28 combines with J gene TRBJ1-6; D gene unclear. This CDR3 contains 15 residues. Trimming removed 8 bases at V and 4 bases at J, with 15 bases between. Germline CDR1 is MDHEN and CDR2 is SYDVKM. CDR3 coding DNA: TGTGCCAGCCTCGCGGGGAGGACTTATAATTCACCCCTCCACTTT. This translates into CASLAGRTYNSPLHF.

This clonotype was recorded a few times. The CDR3 is CASSLNRGRNEQFF. The CDR3 coding sequence is TGTGCCAGCAGCTTGAACAGGGGGCGCAATGAGCAGTTCTTC. This rearrangement joins TRBV5-6 to TRBJ2-1; TRBD1 matches at 9 bases. The V segment lost 1 base and the J segment 6 bases; nucleotides outside the gene matches: 2. The germline V gene has CDR1 SGHDT and CDR2 YYEEEE. The CDR3 spans 14 residues.

This clonotype has a handful of counts. The chain uses TRBV6-5 and TRBJ2-2, with 9 positions matching TRBD2. CDR1 is MNHEY, CDR2 SVGAGI, per germline. Unmatched junction bases numbered 1, after V lost 2 bases and J lost 0 bases. This CDR3 comprises 16 residues. CDR3 sequence reads: CASSYIAGANTGELFF. Here the CDR3 DNA reads TGTGCCAGCAGTTACATAGCGGGGGCGAACACCGGGGAGCTGTTTTTT.

This clonotype came up a few times. This chain joins TRBV5-1 and TRBJ2-1, with a possible D match to TRBD1 (6 bases). This CDR3 has 14 residues. V was clipped by 4 bases and J by 7 bases, with 15 bases between them. Germline V gene lookup returns CDR1 SGHRS and CDR2 YFSETQ. CDR3: CASSLKQGWNEQFF. The CDR3 DNA is TGCGCCAGCAGCCTTAAACAGGGTTGGAATGAGCAGTTCTTC.

This clonotype was detected only a few times. J is TRBJ2-7 and V is TRBV7-2, with 7 positions matching TRBD1. The V and J ends lost 1 base and 3 bases, in that order; junction bases with no gene match: 6. Germline V gene data show CDR1 as SGHTA and CDR2 as FQGNSA. This CDR3 is 15 amino acids long. DNA of the CDR3: TGTGCCAGCAGCTTAGATAAGTGGACAGGCTACGAGCAGTACTTC. This codes for CASSLDKWTGYEQYF.

The rearrangement links TRBV7-2 to TRBJ2-5; D possibly corresponds to TRBD2 (5 bases). This CDR3 has 16 amino acids. CDR1 is SGHTA, CDR2 FQGNSA, per germline. Trimming stripped 4 bases from V and 1 base from J, with 16 bases between. Here the CDR3 reads CASSSRAASFQETQYF. The CDR3 DNA sequence: TGTGCCAGCAGCTCTAGGGCAGCTAGCTTCCAAGAGACCCAGTACTTC.

This chain connects TRBV30 to TRBJ2-1; 11 bases agree with TRBD2. There are 15 residues in the CDR3. The V gene's germline CDR1 is GTSNPN and CDR2 SVGIG (reference sequence). Germline trimming cut 7 bases from V and 4 bases from J; bases unmatched to any gene: 9. This CDR3 reads CASKLSGRGYNEQFF. The CDR3 coding sequence is TGTGCCTCTAAGCTTAGCGGGAGGGGTTACAATGAGCAGTTCTTC.

Only a few counts were recorded for this clonotype. The CDR3 nucleotides read TGCAGCGTTGAACCTCCCCGGGGGGTTGGCTATGAGCAGTTCTTC. Its translation is CSVEPPRGVGYEQFF. J is TRBJ2-1 and V is TRBV29-1, with TRBD2 matching 7 bases. Germline CDR1 is SQVTM and CDR2 is ANQGSEA. This CDR3 spans 15 amino acids. With V trimmed by 2 bases and J by 8 bases, 12 bases remained unmatched.